Listed below are T cell receptor beta chains from one sample, sequenced in a study of identifying expanded T cells in peripheral blood. The data were produced by immunoSEQ multiplex PCR, yet TCRdb's version contains in-frame clones alone and is incomplete. Among some 130,000 clones listed, 86% were seen once. Sequences were obtained from blood. The receptor set was obtained from a person aged 18-70 years in good health. CDR3s include the opening cysteine and the closing phenylalanine or tryptophan. Fields, in order: CDR3 DNA, CDR3 protein, clone size, D gene, V gene, J gene. A D gene is named only where the DNA matches it firmly. Some rows mark clone size as missing; the rest say once, few, many or name a class of expanded clone.

TGTGCCAGCAGCTTCGCAGGCACTGAAGCTTTCTTT,CASSFAGTEAFF,NA,NA,TRBV13,TRBJ1-1
TGTGCCAGCAAAACAGGGGGCAGGTTTGATACGCAGTATTTT,CASKTGGRFDTQYF,NA,TRBD1,TRBV7-2,TRBJ2-3
TGTGCCAGCAGCGTGGACAGGACAGGGCGTAGTGGGGCCAACGTCCTGACTTTC,CASSVDRTGRSGANVLTF,NA,TRBD1,TRBV9,TRBJ2-6
TGTGCCAGTAGTATTGGACAGGCAGGTCAGCCCCAGCATTTT,CASSIGQAGQPQHF,few,TRBD1,TRBV19,TRBJ1-5
TGTGCCAGCTCACCGACAGGGGGCAGGTACGAGCAGTACTTC,CASSPTGGRYEQYF,once,TRBD1,TRBV18,TRBJ2-7
TGTGCCAGCAGCTTAGAGGAGGGCACGTTCTCCTACAATGAGCAGTTCTTC,CASSLEEGTFSYNEQFF,NA,NA,TRBV13,TRBJ2-1
TGTGCCAGCCATATTTGGCCAGGCAATCAGCCCCAGCATTTT,CASHIWPGNQPQHF,NA,NA,TRBV6-1,TRBJ1-5
TGTGCCAGCAGCTTGACAGGGCGCGAGCAGTACTTC,CASSLTGREQYF,NA,NA,TRBV5-5,TRBJ2-7
TGTGCCAGCAGCTTACCGGGGGCCTACGAGCAGTACTTC,CASSLPGAYEQYF,NA,NA,TRBV7-9,TRBJ2-7
TGTGCCATCAGAGACATCTTGAACACTGAAGCTTTCTTT,CAIRDILNTEAFF,NA,NA,TRBV10-3,TRBJ1-1
TGTGCCAGCAGCCGAATTAGCGGGGGGACCTATGAGCAGTTCTTC,CASSRISGGTYEQFF,NA,TRBD2,TRBV7-2,TRBJ2-1
TGTGCCATCAGTGAGTACCACCAGGGGACTAGCGGGAGATCCGGGGAGCTGTTTTTT,CAISEYHQGTSGRSGELFF,NA,TRBD2,TRBV10-3,TRBJ2-2
TGTGCCAGCCGTCAGGGAAACTCCTACAATGAGCAGTTCTTC,CASRQGNSYNEQFF,NA,NA,TRBV2,TRBJ2-1
TGTGCCAGTAGTCCCCGGGGGGCACACTATAGCAATCAGCCCCAGCATTTT,CASSPRGAHYSNQPQHF,once,NA,TRBV19,TRBJ1-5
TGCAGCGTTGACGAGGGTTACTCCAACAATGAGCAGTTCTTC,CSVDEGYSNNEQFF,NA,NA,TRBV29-1,TRBJ2-1
TGCGCCAGCAGCCAATACACGACAGGGGACTATGGCTACACCTTC,CASSQYTTGDYGYTF,NA,TRBD1,TRBV4-1,TRBJ1-2
TGCGCCAGCAGCCATGAATGGGGTACTCGCGGGGAGCTGTTTTTT,CASSHEWGTRGELFF,NA,NA,TRBV4-3,TRBJ2-2
TGTGCCAGCTCGGGGTTTCTAGACTATGGCTACACCTTC,CASSGFLDYGYTF,few,NA,TRBV6-1,TRBJ1-2
TGTGCCAGCAGCTTAGAGGGAGGGACAGGGAGGCGCGAGCAGTACTTC,CASSLEGGTGRREQYF,NA,TRBD1,TRBV7-2,TRBJ2-7
TGTGCCAGCAGGACCTTGAGGTCCCGCGGGGAGACCCAGTACTTC,CASRTLRSRGETQYF,NA,NA,TRBV9,TRBJ2-5
TGTGCCAGCAGCTTAGAGTGGGAGCAGTTCTTC,CASSLEWEQFF,NA,NA,TRBV7-9,TRBJ2-1
TGTGCCAGCAGTTACTCCGGGGCTGGGGACTATGGCTACACCTTC,CASSYSGAGDYGYTF,NA,NA,TRBV6-5,TRBJ1-2
TGTGCCAGCAGCTGGAGGACTAGCGGCACAGATACGCAGTATTTT,CASSWRTSGTDTQYF,NA,TRBD2,TRBV5-4,TRBJ2-3
TGTGCCAGCTCACCGCGGGACAGGCTTAACTATGGCTACACCTTC,CASSPRDRLNYGYTF,NA,TRBD1,TRBV18,TRBJ1-2
TGTGCCAGCAGTGAGCCAGGCGATACGCAGTATTTT,CASSEPGDTQYF,NA,NA,TRBV25-1,TRBJ2-3
TGTGCCAGTACCATAAGCAGGTCGTCTGGAAACACCATATATTTT,CASTISRSSGNTIYF,NA,NA,TRBV19,TRBJ1-3
TGTGCCAGCAGCCGCTCAGGAGGGCTAGCGGGTTTCACAGATACGCAGTATTTT,CASSRSGGLAGFTDTQYF,NA,TRBD2,TRBV4-2,TRBJ2-3
TGTGCCAGCAGCTTAATGGGACAGGCCCACATTCAGTACTTC,CASSLMGQAHIQYF,NA,TRBD1,TRBV7-3,TRBJ2-4
TGTGCCAGCAGTGAGATGAGTGGTACTGAAGCTTTCTTT,CASSEMSGTEAFF,NA,NA,TRBV6-1,TRBJ1-1
TGTGCCAGCAGCAAAGCCCGGGACAGGGAAACTAGCGGGTGGATTCCAACCTACGAGCAGTACTTC,CASSKARDRETSGWIPTYEQYF,NA,NA,TRBV21-1,TRBJ2-7
TGTGCCAGCTCCTGGGGGGCGGACTCCTACAATGAGCAGTTCTTC,CASSWGADSYNEQFF,NA,NA,TRBV5-4,TRBJ2-1
TGTGCCAGCAGCCTAACACTGTTAGGGAACGAGCAGTACTTC,CASSLTLLGNEQYF,NA,NA,TRBV28,TRBJ2-7
TGTGCCAGCAGCTCCGGACAGGAGGAAGCCAAAAACATTCAGTACTTC,CASSSGQEEAKNIQYF,once,TRBD1,TRBV5-4,TRBJ2-4
TGTGCCAGCAGCTTAGCGCGGGCAGGGGCCAACACTGAAGCTTTCTTT,CASSLARAGANTEAFF,NA,NA,TRBV7-6,TRBJ1-1
TGCGCCAGCAGCCTAACTAGCGAGCGAGAGACCCAGTACTTC,CASSLTSERETQYF,NA,TRBD2,TRBV5-1,TRBJ2-5
TGCGCCAGCAGCTTGGGACTAGCGACACAAGAGACCCAGTACTTC,CASSLGLATQETQYF,once,TRBD2,TRBV5-1,TRBJ2-5
TGTGCCAGCAGCCCCCCCGGCAGGGAGGATGAAAAACTGTTTTTT,CASSPPGREDEKLFF,NA,NA,TRBV4-2,TRBJ1-4
TGTGCCAGCAGTCCCCCGGACAGAGCCTACGAGCAGTACTTC,CASSPPDRAYEQYF,NA,NA,TRBV28,TRBJ2-7
TGTGCCAGCAGCTCCCGGGACAGCCCTGCTGATAATGAAAAACTGTTTTTT,CASSSRDSPADNEKLFF,NA,TRBD1,TRBV7-9,TRBJ1-4
TGTGCCAGCTCTCGACAGGGGGCGCCTAGGTTGGTAAATCAGCCCCAGCATTTT,CASSRQGAPRLVNQPQHF,NA,TRBD1,TRBV18,TRBJ1-5
TGTGCCAGCACCAGGGGACTAGCGGGGTTCAATGAGCAGTTCTTC,CASTRGLAGFNEQFF,once,TRBD2,TRBV27,TRBJ2-1
TGTGCCAGCAGCTGGGACGGCCCACACTATGGCTACACCTTC,CASSWDGPHYGYTF,few,NA,TRBV7-9,TRBJ1-2